Below, 24 T cell receptor beta chains from the same sample are listed, as sequenced in a study of T cells in women clearing cervical HPV infection. The data were produced by immunoSEQ multiplex PCR, yet TCRdb's version contains in-frame clones alone and is incomplete. The sample totals about 48,000 clones. Sequencing was done on a sample of blood buffy coat. These TCRs come from a woman aged 18 to 75 with a cervical HPV16 infection that either progressed to CIN3+ or cleared (not recorded which).

A remark on this clone: The read comes to an end 3 residues before the CDR3 does, leaving the germline J gene to fill in the end. V is TRBV6-1 and J is TRBJ2-3; possible D gene TRBD1, 5 bases. V was shortened by 2 bases and J by 0 bases, with 12 bases between the two germline ends. The CDR3 length is 16 residues. From germline, CDR1 is MNHNS and CDR2 SASEGT. CDR3 DNA (partial): TGTGCCAGCAGTGAAAGGTCCGGACAAAGCACAGATACG. Translation gives CASSERSGQSTDT. The CDR3 reads in full as CASSERSGQSTDTQYF.

Note on this clone: Read coverage stops 3 residues before the CDR3 terminus; the germline J gene supplies the remainder. The rearrangement links TRBV5-1 to TRBJ2-3, with 7 bases identical to TRBD1. The V gene's germline CDR1 is SGHRS and CDR2 YFSETQ. With 0 bases clipped from V and 3 bases from J, the junction kept 10 bases outside the gene matches. CDR3 length equals 17 residues. The CDR3 DNA, read in part, is TGCGCCAGCAGCTTGGAGAAGGGGGCGCGACGGACAGATACG. Protein: CASSLEKGARRTDT. The CDR3 in full is CASSLEKGARRTDTQYF.

Of note for this clone: Coverage ceases 3 residues before the CDR3 finishes, and the germline J gene fills in the end. Other nucleotide sequences from this sample produce the same CDR3. The V call is TRBV19, the J call TRBJ2-7; TRBD1 aligns across 9 bases. Germline assignment: CDR1 LNHDA and CDR2 SQIVND (reference sequence). V was clipped by 6 bases and J by 2 bases; unmatched bases: 5. The length of the CDR3 is 14 residues. CDR3 region: CASSPGQGPYEQYF. The covered CDR3 bases are TGTGCCAGTAGCCCGGGACAGGGACCCTACGAG.

For this clone: The sequence runs out 3 residues before the end of the CDR3; the remainder is reconstructed from the germline J gene. The chain couples TRBV5-1 to TRBJ1-4, with 8 bases matching TRBD1. The CDR3 totals 15 residues. V lost 3 bases, J lost 3 bases, and 4 bases stayed unmatched. In germline, CDR1 is SGHRS, CDR2 YFSETQ. CDR3 loop: CASSSTTGANEKLFF. Incomplete CDR3 DNA: TGCGCCAGCAGCTCTACGACAGGGGCTAATGAAAAA. The whole variable domain, remainder taken from reference TRBV5-1 and TRBJ1-4, is KAGVTQTPRYLIKTRGQQVTLSCSPISGHRSVSWYQQTPGQGLQFLFEYFSETQRNKGNFPGRFSGRQFSNSRSEMNVSTLELGDSALYLCASSSTTGANEKLFFGSGTQLSVL.

In regard to this clone: The read stops 3 residues short of the end of the CDR3; the missing end is completed from the germline J gene. This chain joins TRBV5-1 and TRBJ2-7; D is possibly TRBD1 (6 bases). The ends were cut back, 4 bases at V and 0 bases at J, with 17 bases in the middle. There are 16 residues in the CDR3. The germline V gene encodes CDR1 SGHRS and CDR2 YFSETQ. The CDR3 DNA, read in part, is TGCGCCAGCAGCCCCACCTTGACAGGCCTCTCCTACGAG. Its translation: CASSPTLTGLSYE. The CDR3 in its entirety is CASSPTLTGLSYEQYF.

The covered CDR3 bases are TGTGCCAGCAGCTTGTCGCATGGGGGCTCAGATACG. The encoded protein is CASSLSHGGSDT. From start to end, the CDR3 is CASSLSHGGSDTQYF. The V call is TRBV11-2, the J call TRBJ2-3; a possible D gene is TRBD1 (6 bases). With the read ending 3 residues before the CDR3 end, the germline J gene is used to fill in that end. The V gene lost 3 bases and the J gene lost 4 bases, with 14 bases spanning the gap. The germline gives CDR1 SGHAT, CDR2 FQNNGV. The CDR3 sequence is 15 residues long.

Regarding this clone: The read gets to within 3 residues of the CDR3 end, and the germline J gene fills in the rest. The rearrangement joins TRBV20-1 to TRBJ1-1, with a possible D match to TRBD1 (6 bases). The CDR3 totals 14 residues. Germline V CDR1 and CDR2: DFQATT, SNEGSKA (reference sequence). The CDR3 reads CSARGPGGADRAFF. Partial CDR3 DNA: TGCAGTGCTAGAGGCCCGGGGGGGGCGGACCGA.

The CDR3 DNA, read in part, is TGTGCCAGTAGTATGGGAACAGGGGGGCCCTACGAG. Its protein product is CASSMGTGGPYE. The full CDR3 protein is CASSMGTGGPYEQYF. This chain uses TRBV19 with TRBJ2-7, with 8 bases matching TRBD1. The CDR3 end is not reached by the read, which stops 3 residues before it; the germline J gene fills it in. V was clipped by 3 bases and J by 2 bases; unmatched bases: 6. There are 15 residues in the CDR3. Germline V CDR1 and CDR2: LNHDA, SQIVND (reference sequence).

The DNA read from the CDR3 is TGTGCCAGCAGCACGCGGGGGTCAGTGGGGAATGAG. As protein: CASSTRGSVGNE. The whole CDR3 sequence reads CASSTRGSVGNEQFF. This chain uses TRBV7-2 with TRBJ2-1, with 7 positions matching TRBD2. The read terminates 3 residues ahead of where the CDR3 ends, so the germline J gene completes it. CDR1 SGHTA and CDR2 FQGNSA come from the germline V gene. The CDR3 runs to 15 residues. Unmatched junction bases numbered 11, after V lost 5 bases and J lost 7 bases.

With regard to this clone: Sequencing ends 3 residues short of the CDR3 end; the germline J gene provides the rest. The V and J genes are TRBV5-1 and TRBJ2-4; 7 bases agree with TRBD1. The V gene's germline CDR1 is SGHRS and CDR2 YFSETQ. The CDR3 spans 14 residues. V was clipped by 4 bases and J by 7 bases; unmatched bases: 8. CDR3 DNA, as far as it was read: TGCGCCAGCAGCCACAGGGGCGCCCCGAACATT. It is translated as CASSHRGAPNI. The CDR3, in full, reads CASSHRGAPNIQYF.

Partial CDR3 DNA: TGTGCCAGCAGCCCGATCAGGGGAGGTAGAAACACC. Encoded protein: CASSPIRGGRNT. The CDR3 as a whole reads CASSPIRGGRNTIYF. The chain carries TRBV5-6 and TRBJ1-3; D possibly corresponds to TRBD1 (6 bases). The read terminates 3 residues ahead of where the CDR3 ends, so the germline J gene completes it. The CDR3 extends over 15 amino acids. Germline V gives CDR1 SGHDT, CDR2 YYEEEE. Trimming removed 4 bases at V and 5 bases at J, with 16 bases between.

Here the CDR3 reads CASSHDRSHNQPQHF. Partial CDR3 DNA: TGTGCCAGCAGCCACGACAGGTCACACAATCAGCCC. The rearrangement uses TRBV12-3 or TRBV12-4 and TRBJ1-5, with a tentative D call TRBD1 (6 bases). The observed sequence ends 3 residues before the CDR3 terminus, with the missing tail filled in from the germline J gene. V lost 6 bases and J lost 3, with 15 bases in between. CDR3 length equals 15 residues.

Turning to this clone: The read is 3 residues too short to cover the CDR3 end, so that end is filled in from the germline J gene. The gene calls are TRBV7-2 and TRBJ2-5, with D perhaps TRBD1 (5 bases). There are 14 residues in the CDR3. Per germline, CDR1 SGHTA and CDR2 FQGNSA. Trimming shortened V by 6 bases and J by 1 base, and 12 bases separated the two germline ends. CDR3 bases read: TGTGCCAGCAGTTCTGTGGACATCCAAGAGACC. Translation gives CASSSVDIQET. From start to end, the CDR3 is CASSSVDIQETQYF. Supplemented by reference TRBV7-2 and TRBJ2-5, the full variable domain reads GAGVSQSPSNKVTEKGKDVELRCDPISGHTALYWYRQSLGQGLEFLIYFQGNSAPDKSGLPSDRFSAERTGGSVSTLTIQRTQQEDSAVYLCASSSVDIQETQYFGPGTRLLVL.

Worth noting for this clone: The read gets to within 3 residues of the CDR3 end, and the germline J gene fills in the rest. The V call is TRBV5-1, the J call TRBJ2-5, with TRBD1 identical over 8 bases. CDR1 is SGHRS and CDR2 is YFSETQ in the germline V gene. CDR3 length: 14 amino acids. J lost 4 bases, V lost 3 bases, and 5 bases had no gene match. The part of the CDR3 DNA that was read is TGCGCCAGCAGCTACGGGACAGGAGGAGAGACC. Translating gives CASSYGTGGET. The full-length CDR3 reads as CASSYGTGGETQYF. Full variable domain (outside the CDR3, taken from reference TRBV5-1 and TRBJ2-5): KAGVTQTPRYLIKTRGQQVTLSCSPISGHRSVSWYQQTPGQGLQFLFEYFSETQRNKGNFPGRFSGRQFSNSRSEMNVSTLELGDSALYLCASSYGTGGETQYFGPGTRLLVL.

Points on this clone: The observed sequence ends 3 residues before the CDR3 terminus, with the missing tail filled in from the germline J gene. The chain recombines TRBV2 with TRBJ2-1; 7 bases line up with TRBD2. Germline lookup yields CDR1 SNHLY and CDR2 FYNNEI. After removal of 7 bases from V and 7 bases from J, the junction contained 10 bases not matched to a gene. This CDR3 region has 14 residues. The CDR3 bases that were read are TGTGCCAGCAAGCGGGATGAGGTCTCGAATGAG. This translates into CASKRDEVSNE. From start to end, the CDR3 is CASKRDEVSNEQFF.

To note about this clone: The CDR3 extends 3 residues past the end of the read, so its final part is completed from the germline J gene. The rearrangement uses TRBV19 and TRBJ1-5; TRBD1 matches at 7 bases. V lost 4 bases and J lost 3; bases outside the gene matches: 6. Germline V CDR1 and CDR2: LNHDA, SQIVND (reference sequence). This CDR3 region has 15 residues. The sequenced part of the CDR3 DNA is TGTGCCAGTAGTAGGTGGACAGGATCCAATCAGCCC. Residues: CASSRWTGSNQP. The CDR3 as a whole reads CASSRWTGSNQPQHF. The complete variable domain, with remaining parts taken from reference TRBV19 and TRBJ1-5, reads DGGITQSPKYLFRKEGQNVTLSCEQNLNHDAMYWYRQDPGQGLRLIYYSQIVNDFQKGDIAEGYSVSREKKESFPLTVTSAQKNPTAFYLCASSRWTGSNQPQHFGDGTRLSIL.

About this clone itself: The read ends 3 residues early relative to the CDR3; the germline J gene fills the gap. The chain combines TRBV2 with TRBJ2-7; 8 nucleotides agree with TRBD2. The CDR3 is 15 residues long. V gave up 7 bases and J gave up 1 base; unmatched junction bases: 9. Per germline, CDR1 SNHLY and CDR2 FYNNEI. The sequenced part of the CDR3 DNA is TGTGCCAGCACTCCGCGGGGGGCCGATTCCTACGAG. Its protein is CASTPRGADSYE. The full CDR3 protein is CASTPRGADSYEQYF.

Concerning this clone itself: The DNA ends 3 residues before the CDR3 does, and the rest of the CDR3 is filled in from the germline J gene. This sequence joins TRBV28 and TRBJ1-5; D is unclear. CDR1 and CDR2 (germline): MDHEN, SYDVKM. Trimming left V 4 bases short and J 5 bases short, with 15 bases between. This CDR3 contains 15 residues. CDR3 protein: CASSSPRGAYQPQHF. The DNA read from the CDR3 is TGTGCCAGCAGTTCCCCACGGGGAGCGTATCAGCCC.

In regard to this clone: The sequenced fragment ends 3 residues before the CDR3 boundary, so the rest is inferred from the germline J gene. The genes are TRBV5-1 and TRBJ2-1; 7 bases align to TRBD2. The CDR3 consists of 13 residues. CDR1 SGHRS and CDR2 YFSETQ come from the germline V gene. The J segment lost 6 bases and the V segment lost 6 bases, leaving 6 bases of the junction unmatched. Incomplete CDR3 DNA: TGCGCCAGCAACGACCTAGCGGTCAATGAG. Translation: CASNDLAVNE. The full CDR3 protein reads CASNDLAVNEQFF.

In the case of this clone: The DNA ends 3 residues before the CDR3 does, and the rest of the CDR3 is filled in from the germline J gene. The chain has TRBV7-3 and TRBJ2-2; D might be TRBD1 (5 bases). The V and J ends lost 5 bases and 7 bases respectively, with 8 bases between them. In germline, CDR1 is SGHTA, CDR2 FQGTGA. The CDR3 has 12 amino acids. This CDR3 is CASSPGNGELFF. The part of the CDR3 DNA that was read is TGTGCCAGCAGCCCAGGGAACGGGGAG.

As to this clone: The read terminates 3 residues before the CDR3 end, so the remaining end is supplied by the germline J gene. The V and J genes are TRBV10-3 and TRBJ1-2, with TRBD1 identical over 9 bases. The CDR3 extends over 15 amino acids. Unmatched junction bases numbered 7, after V lost 4 bases and J lost 4 bases. Germline-derived CDR1 and CDR2 are ENHRY and SYGVKD. Here the CDR3 reads CAISVETGGVYGYTF. Partial CDR3 DNA: TGTGCCATCAGTGTCGAGACAGGGGGGGTCTATGGC.

As concerns this clone: Read coverage stops 3 residues before the CDR3 terminus; the germline J gene supplies the remainder. The chain carries TRBV20-1 and TRBJ2-7; unclear D gene. Trimming removed 0 bases from V and 3 bases from J, with 9 bases in between. This CDR3 region has 13 residues. Germline lookup yields CDR1 DFQATT and CDR2 SNEGSKA (reference sequence). The CDR3 sequence is CSARDILSYEQYF. The CDR3 DNA, read in part, is TGCAGTGCTAGAGATATACTAAGCTACGAG.

Note on this clone: The CDR3 goes on 3 residues after the read ends, and that part is filled in from the germline J gene. The rearrangement joins TRBV7-2 to TRBJ1-2; 9 nucleotides align to TRBD1. Germline V gives CDR1 SGHTA, CDR2 FQGNSA. V lost 0 bases, J lost 7 bases, and 9 bases stayed unmatched. The CDR3 consists of 16 residues. CDR3 DNA, as far as it was read: TGTGCCAGCAGCTTAGCGGGACAGGGAGTTTTGCGTGGC. Amino acids: CASSLAGQGVLRG. The CDR3 in its entirety is CASSLAGQGVLRGYTF. The variable domain in full, with the rest retrieved from reference TRBV7-2 and TRBJ1-2, is GAGVSQSPSNKVTEKGKDVELRCDPISGHTALYWYRQSLGQGLEFLIYFQGNSAPDKSGLPSDRFSAERTGGSVSTLTIQRTQQEDSAVYLCASSLAGQGVLRGYTFGSGTRLTVV.

As for this clone: With the read ending 3 residues before the CDR3 end, the germline J gene is used to fill in that end. The chain employs TRBV30 and TRBJ1-5, with 9 bases identical to TRBD1. The CDR3 length is 16 residues. Germline assignment: CDR1 GTSNPN and CDR2 SVGIG (reference sequence). Germline trimming cut 0 bases from V and 4 bases from J; bases unmatched to any gene: 7. The sequenced CDR3 bases are TGTGCCTGGAGTGTACTAGGGACAGGGCGAAATCAGCCC. Translated: CAWSVLGTGRNQP. In full, the CDR3 reads CAWSVLGTGRNQPQHF.